A single sample is the source of the 13 T cell receptor beta chains below, sequenced in a study of T cell responses to AZD1222 COVID-19 vaccine. The protocol was immunoSEQ multiplex PCR, while the TCRdb copy is restricted to in-frame clones and leaves out a portion. The repertoire has about 140,000 clones, approximately 88% of them found once; the top ten carry 2.5% to 3%. Sequences were derived from peripheral blood, sampled on day 0 of AZD1222 vaccination. The source of these receptors is an adult in good health.

The V gene is TRBV10-3, the J gene TRBJ2-7, with 9 bases identical to TRBD1. Germline CDR1 and CDR2: ENHRY and SYGVKD. After removal of 3 bases from V and 2 bases from J, the junction contained 2 bases not matched to a gene. The CDR3 runs to 14 residues. CDR3 DNA sequence: TGTGCCATCAGTGAAAGGGACAGGGCCTACGAGCAGTACTTC. Translating gives CAISERDRAYEQYF.

This clone appeared a single time. The chain employs TRBV27 and TRBJ2-5; D call uncertain. The V end lost 3 bases, the J end lost 4 bases, and 12 bases lay between the germline ends. The germline V gene has CDR1 MNHEY and CDR2 SMNVEV (reference sequence). The CDR3 consists of 14 residues. The CDR3 region has the DNA TGTGCCAGCAGTTTCGGGCCAAGAGGAGAGACCCAGTACTTC. It yields the protein CASSFGPRGETQYF.

This clone was detected only once. V and J are TRBV6-5 and TRBJ1-1; a possible D gene is TRBD1 (6 bases). In germline, CDR1 is MNHEY, CDR2 SVGAGI. The CDR3 totals 12 residues. Trimming left V 6 bases short and J 5 bases short, with 10 bases between. CDR3 loop: CASRPGVTEAFF. The CDR3 coding sequence is TGTGCCAGCAGGCCAGGGGTGACTGAAGCTTTCTTT.

The V call is TRBV28, the J call TRBJ2-1, with 7 bases aligning to TRBD2. V shed 8 bases, J shed 9 bases, and the junction held 7 bases outside the gene matches. CDR3 length equals 12 residues. Germline CDR1 is MDHEN and CDR2 is SYDVKM. CDR3 loop: CASASGHGEQFF. Here the CDR3 DNA reads TGTGCCAGCGCTAGCGGTCACGGTGAGCAGTTCTTC.

This clone was detected a few times. CDR3 sequence (DNA): TGTGCCAGCACCCCGGGTCTCAACACTAACTATGGCTACACCTTC. Encoded protein: CASTPGLNTNYGYTF. The rearrangement joins TRBV2 to TRBJ1-2; D not certain. CDR1 SNHLY and CDR2 FYNNEI come from the germline V gene. V lost 7 bases and J lost 0, with 15 bases in between. The CDR3 extends over 15 amino acids. Together with reference TRBV2 and TRBJ1-2, the CDR3 gives the full variable domain: EPEVTQTPSHQVTQMGQEVILRCVPISNHLYFYWYRQILGQKVEFLVSFYNNEISEKSEIFDDQFSVERPDGSNFTLKIRSTKLEDSAMYFCASTPGLNTNYGYTFGSGTRLTVV.

This clone was detected only once. The chain employs TRBV21-1 and TRBJ1-2. TRBV21-1 is a documented pseudogene. The CDR3 consists of 18 residues. This chain's CDR3 is CASSKVSRVLPPTYGYTF. The CDR3 nucleotides are TGTGCCAGCAGCAAAGTTAGCCGGGTATTGCCTCCAACCTATGGCTACACCTTC.

The J gene is TRBJ1-5, the V gene TRBV28; D not certain. V lost 4 bases and J 5 bases, leaving 18 bases between the germline ends. The CDR3 spans 16 residues. CDR1 and CDR2 from the germline V gene are MDHEN and SYDVKM. CDR3 in DNA: TGTGCCAGCAGTTGGGCCTCGCGGTCCCAGGATCAGCCCCAGCATTTT. It encodes CASSWASRSQDQPQHF. Full variable domain (missing parts from reference TRBV28 and TRBJ1-5): DVKVTQSSRYLVKRTGEKVFLECVQDMDHENMFWYRQDPGLGLRLIYFSYDVKMKEKGDIPEGYSVSREKKERFSLILESASTNQTSMYLCASSWASRSQDQPQHFGDGTRLSIL.

The chain carries TRBV6-5 and TRBJ2-2, with TRBD1 as a possible D gene (6 bases). V dropped 6 bases and J dropped 7 bases, with 9 bases sitting between them. The germline gives CDR1 MNHEY, CDR2 SVGAGI. The CDR3 length is 12 residues. The DNA for the CDR3 is TGTGCCAGCAGCAGGGGTAACGGGGAGCTGTTTTTT. This encodes CASSRGNGELFF.

The rearrangement joins TRBV28 to TRBJ1-5, with D uncertain. The CDR3 contains 14 residues. In germline, CDR1 is MDHEN, CDR2 SYDVKM. V lost 10 bases and J 2 bases, leaving 15 bases between the germline ends. The CDR3 here is CAIVDLKGNQPQHF. CDR3 sequence (DNA): TGTGCCATCGTGGACCTTAAGGGCAATCAGCCCCAGCATTTT.

V gene TRBV7-6 combines with J gene TRBJ2-7, with D possibly TRBD2 on 6 matching bases. The CDR3 runs 14 residues. The V and J ends lost 1 base and 5 bases respectively, with 12 bases between them. Germline assignment: CDR1 SGHVS and CDR2 FNYEAQ. CDR3 protein: CASSLGGGVHEQYF. CDR3 sequence (DNA): TGTGCCAGCAGCTTAGGCGGAGGGGTCCACGAGCAGTACTTC.

The chain has TRBV2 and TRBJ1-1; D is uncertain. CDR1 and CDR2 (germline): SNHLY, FYNNEI. This CDR3 has 14 amino acids. Trimming shortened V by 4 bases and J by 2 bases, and 11 bases separated the two germline ends. As DNA, the CDR3 is TGTGCCAGCAGTGTAATGGCAGGCAACACTGAAGCTTTCTTT. Its translation: CASSVMAGNTEAFF.

J is TRBJ1-6 and V is TRBV7-2; D unresolved. Trimming took off 6 bases at V and 3 bases at J, with 9 bases between the two ends. CDR1 and CDR2 (germline): SGHTA, FQGNSA. The CDR3 runs to 14 residues. The CDR3 here is CASSNTVYNSPLHF. As DNA, the CDR3 is TGTGCCAGCAGTAACACGGTCTATAATTCACCCCTCCACTTT.

The chain links TRBV3-1 (or the pseudogene TRBV3-2) to TRBJ2-5, with 8 bases matching TRBD1. The germline CDR1 and CDR2 sequences are LGHDT and YNNKEL (reference sequence). The CDR3 runs to 13 residues. The J segment lost 5 bases and the V segment lost 4 bases, leaving 3 bases of the junction unmatched. The CDR3 protein is CASSPRQGETQYF. The DNA for the CDR3 is TGTGCCAGCAGCCCCCGACAGGGGGAGACCCAGTACTTC.